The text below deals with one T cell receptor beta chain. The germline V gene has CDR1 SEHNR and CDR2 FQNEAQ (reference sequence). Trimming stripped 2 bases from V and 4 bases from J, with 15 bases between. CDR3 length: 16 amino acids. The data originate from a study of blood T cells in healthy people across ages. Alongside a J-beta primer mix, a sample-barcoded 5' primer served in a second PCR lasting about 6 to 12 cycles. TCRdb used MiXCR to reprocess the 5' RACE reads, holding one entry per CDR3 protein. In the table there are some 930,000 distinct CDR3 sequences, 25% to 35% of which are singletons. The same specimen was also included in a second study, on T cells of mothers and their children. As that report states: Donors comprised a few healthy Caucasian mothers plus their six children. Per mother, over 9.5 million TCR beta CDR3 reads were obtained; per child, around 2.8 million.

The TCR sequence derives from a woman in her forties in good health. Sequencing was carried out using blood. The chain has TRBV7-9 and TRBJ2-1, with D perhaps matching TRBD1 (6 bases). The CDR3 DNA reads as TGTGCCAGCAGCTTAATGCACGGGACACGGTACAATGAGCAGTTCTTC. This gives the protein CASSLMHGTRYNEQFF.